These 12 T cell receptor beta chains originate from one sample sequenced in a study of T cell responses to AZD1222 COVID-19 vaccine. Profiled with immunoSEQ multiplex PCR; TCRdb holds only in-frame clones, not every one. The sample shows roughly 140,000 clones, 92% of them seen only once. The sequencing here drew on peripheral blood, taken on day 0 of AZD1222 vaccination. These receptors were collected from an adult in good health.

The chain is built from TRBV7-9 and TRBJ2-7; possible D gene TRBD1, 5 bases. The germline V gene encodes CDR1 SEHNR and CDR2 FQNEAQ (reference sequence). The CDR3 contains 12 residues. Trimming stripped 1 base from V and 4 bases from J, with 5 bases between. The CDR3 sequence is CASSLGQYEQYF. As DNA, the CDR3 is TGTGCCAGCAGCTTAGGACAGTACGAGCAGTACTTC.

This chain uses TRBV4-1 with TRBJ1-3; D is uncertain. V was cut by 2 bases and J by 5 bases, with 7 bases left in between. Germline V gene sequence: CDR1 MGHRA, CDR2 YSYEKL. This CDR3 contains 13 residues. The CDR3 loop reads CASSQLPRNTIYF. The DNA of the CDR3 is TGCGCCAGCAGCCAACTCCCCCGAAACACCATATATTTT.

This chain links TRBV7-8 with TRBJ1-5; 9 nucleotides align to TRBD1. Germline V gene sequence: CDR1 SGHVS, CDR2 FQNEAQ. V shed 5 bases and J 4 bases; nucleotides not matched to a gene: 6. The CDR3 spans 15 residues. CDR3 sequence: CASSPTGGGNQPQHF. The CDR3 bases are TGTGCCAGCAGCCCGACAGGGGGAGGTAATCAGCCCCAGCATTTT.

This clone was seen only once. This chain uses TRBV7-6 with TRBJ2-2; tentative D call: TRBD2 (6 bases). Germline CDR1 reads SGHVS; CDR2 reads FNYEAQ. This CDR3 is built from 16 residues. V lost 1 base and J 5 bases, leaving 14 bases between the germline ends. In DNA, the CDR3 is TGTGCCAGCAGCTTAGGTGGAGGGGAAGGGACCGGGGAGCTGTTTTTT. The encoded protein is CASSLGGGEGTGELFF. The whole variable domain, remainder taken from reference TRBV7-6 and TRBJ2-2, is GAGVSQSPRYKVTKRGQDVALRCDPISGHVSLYWYRQALGQGPEFLTYFNYEAQQDKSGLPNDRFSAERPEGSISTLTIQRTEQRDSAMYRCASSLGGGEGTGELFFGEGSRLTVL.

This clone was seen a single time. V and J are TRBV7-9 and TRBJ1-2, with D possibly matching TRBD1 (6 bases). This CDR3 has 14 amino acids. The germline V and J ends were trimmed by 2 bases and 8 bases, with 15 bases remaining between them. The V gene's germline CDR1 is SEHNR and CDR2 FQNEAQ (reference sequence). CDR3 nucleotide sequence: TGTGCCAGCAGCTTATCTACAGGGACGATAGGCTACACCTTC. It specifies CASSLSTGTIGYTF. The full variable domain, in which reference TRBV7-9 and TRBJ1-2 provide the parts outside the CDR3, is DTGVSQNPRHKITKRGQNVTFRCDPISEHNRLYWYRQTLGQGPEFLTYFQNEAQLEKSRLLSDRFSAERPKGSFSTLEIQRTEQGDSAMYLCASSLSTGTIGYTFGSGTRLTVV.

This clone was found once. CDR3 region: CATSRGGGGSYNSPLHF. The CDR3 DNA follows: TGTGCCACCAGCAGAGGGGGAGGGGGCTCCTATAATTCACCCCTCCACTTT. The chain joins TRBV15 to TRBJ1-6, with D possibly TRBD1 on 6 matching bases. The CDR3 is made up of 17 amino acids. V was shortened by 1 base and J by 0 bases, with 10 bases between the two germline ends. The germline V gene has CDR1 LNHNV and CDR2 YYDKDF (reference sequence).

This chain joins TRBV7-6 and TRBJ2-2; no reliable D call. Germline CDR1 SGHVS, CDR2 FNYEAQ. Trimming shortened V by 2 bases and J by 0 bases, and 7 bases separated the two germline ends. This CDR3 has 15 amino acids. CDR3 amino acids: CASSLTETNTGELFF. As DNA, the CDR3 is TGTGCCAGCAGCTTAACCGAAACGAACACCGGGGAGCTGTTTTTT.

The chain combines TRBV9 with TRBJ2-1; D is unresolved. CDR1 and CDR2 from the germline V gene are SGDLS and YYNGEE. Between the trimmed V and J ends, which lost 2 bases and 8 bases, there was a span of 17 bases. This CDR3 region has 15 residues. The CDR3 nucleotides are TGTGCCAGCAGCGTTGGCCTGGAGTTGGTTGATGAGCAGTTCTTC. Translating gives CASSVGLELVDEQFF.

This clone was found once. This chain joins TRBV30 and TRBJ2-6; unclear D gene. Germline V gene sequence: CDR1 GTSNPN, CDR2 SVGIG (reference sequence). The CDR3 is 13 residues long. Between the trimmed V and J ends, which lost 5 bases and 0 bases, there was a span of 5 bases. Written as DNA, the CDR3 is TGTGCCTGGGGGTCCTCTGGGGCCAACGTCCTGACTTTC. Protein product: CAWGSSGANVLTF. The whole variable domain, filled in from reference TRBV30 and TRBJ2-6, reads SQTIHQWPATLVQPVGSPLSLECTVEGTSNPNLYWYRQAAGRGLQLLFYSVGIGQISSEVPQNLSASRPQDRQFILSSKKLLLSDSGFYLCAWGSSGANVLTFGAGSRLTVL.

This sequence joins TRBV5-1 and TRBJ2-7; perhaps TRBD1 as D (7 bases). CDR1 and CDR2 from the germline V gene are SGHRS and YFSETQ. This CDR3 has 17 residues. V lost 1 base and J 2 bases, leaving 19 bases between the germline ends. In nucleotides, the CDR3 is TGCGCCAGCAGCTTGTTCTCCAGGGGGGATACCGCCTACGAGCAGTACTTC. The encoded protein is CASSLFSRGDTAYEQYF.

The rearrangement joins TRBV11-2 to TRBJ1-3; tentative D call: TRBD1 (6 bases). Germline lookup yields CDR1 SGHAT and CDR2 FQNNGV. The length of the CDR3 is 18 residues. Trimming left V 0 bases short and J 7 bases short, with 22 bases between. DNA for the CDR3: TGTGCCAGCAGCTTAGATGCCCCCACGAAGGGGGGTGGCAACACCATATATTTT. Amino acid sequence: CASSLDAPTKGGGNTIYF.

V and J are TRBV2 and TRBJ1-2, with 9 bases lining up with TRBD1. Germline CDR1 SNHLY, CDR2 FYNNEI. The CDR3 contains 14 residues. V was pared by 5 bases and J by 5 bases, with 6 bases of the junction left unmatched. The DNA of the CDR3 is TGTGCCAGCAGTTACAGGGGGCTAGGGTATGGCTACACCTTC. Its protein product is CASSYRGLGYGYTF.